What follows is one T cell receptor (beta chain) and its context. Its antigen is not identified. This sample stems from a study of cytomegalovirus exposure and HLA in healthy donors. Study outcomes and limitations: Later on, an analysis found that several of the most significant clusters appeared to be linked to common viral pathogens, which included parvovirus B19. Being productive about 87% or about 30% of the time was typical of most TCR beta V segments in an earlier analysis. Roughly uniform sequencing depth across donors was assumed, possibly incorrectly.

PCR employed 60 Vbeta and 13 Jbeta primers. Sequencing was performed with immunoSEQ multiplex PCR; in TCRdb, only in-frame clones are kept and a portion is missing. The sample holds some 50,000 clones; under 75% are singletons and the top ten take 6.3%. CDR1 and CDR2 (germline): MNHEY, SMNVEV (reference sequence). This CDR3 has 16 residues. The J segment lost 2 bases and the V segment lost 6 bases, leaving 6 bases of the junction unmatched. The sequence derives from a man under 40 in good health and CMV-seronegative. The chain joins TRBV27 to TRBJ1-5, with TRBD1 matching 11 bases. Sequencing was performed on PBMCs. The CDR3 nucleotides are TGTGCCAGCAGGGACATGGGACAGGGGGGCAATCAGCCCCAGCATTTT. This encodes CASRDMGQGGNQPQHF.